This TCR beta chain is drawn from a study of blood T cell repertoires in COVID-19. From germline, CDR1 is SGHNT and CDR2 YYREEE (reference sequence). Trimming removed 3 bases from V and 1 base from J; junction bases left unmatched: 5. The CDR3 loop spans 15 amino acids. For this clone: This specimen includes other DNA sequences encoding the same CDR3.

Assay used: immunoSEQ multiplex PCR; TCRdb lists only in-frame clones, some missing. Here the sample spans roughly 250,000 clones, more than 70% being singletons. This chain connects TRBV5-4 to TRBJ1-1, with 8 bases that match TRBD1. The TCR sequence derives from a woman aged 40 to 50 with acute COVID-19. Material for sequencing was PBMCs or T cells enriched from blood (not recorded which). CDR3 amino acids: CASSSTDRGNTEAFF. CDR3 DNA sequence: TGTGCCAGCAGCTCGACTGACAGGGGGAACACTGAAGCTTTCTTT.